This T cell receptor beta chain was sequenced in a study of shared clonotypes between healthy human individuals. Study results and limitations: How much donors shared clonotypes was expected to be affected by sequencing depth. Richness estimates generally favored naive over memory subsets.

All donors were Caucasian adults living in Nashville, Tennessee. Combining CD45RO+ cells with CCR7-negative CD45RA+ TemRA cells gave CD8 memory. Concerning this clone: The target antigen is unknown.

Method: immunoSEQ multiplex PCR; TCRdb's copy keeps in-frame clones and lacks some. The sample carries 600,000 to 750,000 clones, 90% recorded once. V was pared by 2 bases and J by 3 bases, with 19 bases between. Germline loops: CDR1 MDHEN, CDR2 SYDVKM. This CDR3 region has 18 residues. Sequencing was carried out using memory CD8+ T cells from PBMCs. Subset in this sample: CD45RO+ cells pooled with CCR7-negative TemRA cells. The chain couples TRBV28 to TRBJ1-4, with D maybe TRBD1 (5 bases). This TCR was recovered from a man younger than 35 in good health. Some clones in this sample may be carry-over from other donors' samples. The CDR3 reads CASSLTKTDRPSNEKLFF. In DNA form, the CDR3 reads TGTGCCAGCAGTTTAACCAAGACAGATAGGCCTTCTAATGAAAAACTGTTTTTT.